The 20 T cell receptor beta chains in this list originate from one sample, sequenced in a study of shared clonotypes between healthy human individuals. TCRdb's copy holds only in-frame clones and misses some; the assay was immunoSEQ multiplex PCR. This repertoire shows approximately 1.5 million clones, 98% found once; its top ten account for about 0.34%. Source material: naive CD4+ T cells sorted from blood. The subset: CD45RA+ positively selected. The receptors were sampled from a man aged 25-45 years in good health.

The CDR3 loop reads CASSVTSSHEQYF. The CDR3 nucleotides read TGTGCCAGCAGCGTCACTAGCTCCCATGAGCAGTACTTC. The chain recombines TRBV9 with TRBJ2-7, with a tentative D call TRBD2 (6 bases). The CDR3 sequence is 13 residues long. The ends were cut back, 2 bases at V and 7 bases at J, with 13 bases in the middle. Germline V gene sequence: CDR1 SGDLS, CDR2 YYNGEE. The full variable domain, with the rest looked up from reference TRBV9 and TRBJ2-7, is DSGVTQTPKHLITATGQRVTLRCSPRSGDLSVYWYQQSLDQGLQFLIQYYNGEERAKGNILERFSAQQFPDLHSELNLSSLELGDSALYFCASSVTSSHEQYFGPGTRLTVT.

The genes are TRBV10-3 and TRBJ2-7; 9 nucleotides agree with TRBD1. The V segment lost 3 bases and the J segment 4 bases; nucleotides outside the gene matches: 4. This CDR3 comprises 14 residues. Germline CDR1 reads ENHRY; CDR2 reads SYGVKD. The CDR3 protein is CAISETGTGYEQYF. In nucleotides, the CDR3 is TGTGCCATCAGTGAAACCGGGACAGGGTACGAGCAGTACTTC.

This chain links TRBV6-5 with TRBJ1-2, with 7 bases aligning to TRBD1. CDR1 MNHEY and CDR2 SVGAGI come from the germline V gene. Trimming at V came to 5 bases and at J to 4 bases, leaving 1 base not matched to a gene. The CDR3 consists of 12 residues. DNA of the CDR3: TGTGCCAGCAGTCGGGACAGCTATGGCTACACCTTC. It specifies CASSRDSYGYTF.

The chain carries TRBV7-6 and TRBJ2-2, with D hard to call. The V gene lost 5 bases and the J gene lost 4 bases, with 8 bases spanning the gap. Germline CDR1 reads SGHVS; CDR2 reads FNYEAQ. The CDR3 spans 13 residues. The CDR3 protein is CASSPRSTGELFF. The CDR3, as DNA: TGTGCCAGCAGCCCAAGGTCCACCGGGGAGCTGTTTTTT.

The DNA of the CDR3 is TGTGCCACCAACGAACAAACCCCCTTGAGACAGGGGGCCCCTAACTATGGCTACACCTTC. Its translation is CATNEQTPLRQGAPNYGYTF. This rearrangement joins TRBV13 to TRBJ1-2; 10 bases align to TRBD1. The germline CDR1 and CDR2 sequences are PRHDT and FYEKMQ (reference sequence). J gave up 0 bases and V 10 bases, and 23 bases lay outside the gene matches. The CDR3 totals 20 residues.

The chain is built from TRBV11-3 and TRBJ2-6; maybe TRBD2 (6 bases). The germline CDR1 and CDR2 sequences are SGHNT and YENEEA. Trimming stripped 4 bases from V and 4 bases from J, with 20 bases between. The CDR3 runs 18 residues. CDR3 amino acids: CASSYSEGNRKGANVLTF. In nucleotides, the CDR3 is TGTGCCAGCAGCTATTCGGAGGGGAACCGGAAGGGGGCCAACGTCCTGACTTTC.

This chain links TRBV11-2 with TRBJ2-1, with 8 bases matching TRBD2. The CDR3 consists of 14 residues. CDR1 and CDR2 from the germline V gene are SGHAT and FQNNGV. V lost 7 bases and J lost 7; bases outside the gene matches: 9. This CDR3 reads CASTIAGGGNEQFF. The CDR3 DNA sequence: TGTGCCAGCACCATTGCGGGGGGCGGGAATGAGCAGTTCTTC.

The V and J genes are TRBV5-1 and TRBJ2-5; no reliable D call. Germline V gene lookup returns CDR1 SGHRS and CDR2 YFSETQ. The CDR3 is 14 residues long. With 1 base removed from V and 0 bases from J, the gap between germline ends came to 7 bases. This CDR3 is CASSLWRNQETQYF. CDR3 DNA: TGCGCCAGCAGCTTGTGGCGGAACCAAGAGACCCAGTACTTC. The entire variable domain, with the rest obtained from reference TRBV5-1 and TRBJ2-5, is as follows: KAGVTQTPRYLIKTRGQQVTLSCSPISGHRSVSWYQQTPGQGLQFLFEYFSETQRNKGNFPGRFSGRQFSNSRSEMNVSTLELGDSALYLCASSLWRNQETQYFGPGTRLLVL.

The genes are TRBV28 and TRBJ2-1; D not resolved. The CDR3 is 11 residues long. Trimming left V 5 bases short and J 10 bases short, with 9 bases between. CDR1 and CDR2 (germline): MDHEN, SYDVKM. The CDR3: CASSRLVEQFF. The CDR3 DNA follows: TGTGCCAGCAGTCGATTGGTGGAGCAGTTCTTC.

Notes on this clone: Other DNA variants within this sample encode the same CDR3. V gene TRBV18 combines with J gene TRBJ2-7, with D unclear. Looked up from germline, CDR1 is KGHSH and CDR2 is LQKENI. V lost 0 bases to trimming and J lost 2 bases, with 5 bases between them. CDR3 size: 13 residues. The CDR3, as DNA: TGTGCCAGCTCACCACCGTCAACCTACGAGCAGTACTTC. Protein sequence: CASSPPSTYEQYF.

The genes are TRBV5-4 and TRBJ2-2; D may match TRBD1 or TRBD2 (5 bases each). Germline V CDR1 and CDR2: SGHNT, YYREEE (reference sequence). This CDR3 contains 15 residues. V gave up 4 bases and J gave up 2 bases, with 12 bases separating them. The CDR3 here is CASSVRDHNTGELFF. The CDR3 DNA reads as TGTGCCAGCAGCGTCCGGGACCACAACACCGGGGAGCTGTTTTTT.

The chain combines TRBV6-6 with TRBJ1-5; D is possibly TRBD1 (6 bases). Germline-derived CDR1 and CDR2 are MNHNY and SVGAGI (reference sequence). Trimming shortened V by 3 bases and J by 4 bases, and 16 bases separated the two germline ends. The CDR3 is 16 amino acids. The CDR3 region has the DNA TGTGCCAGCAGTTATGTCCAGGTTACAGGGAATCAGCCCCAGCATTTT. Protein product: CASSYVQVTGNQPQHF.

The chain joins TRBV28 to TRBJ1-1; 8 positions match TRBD1. There are 14 residues in the CDR3. Germline CDR1 is MDHEN and CDR2 is SYDVKM. The trim removed 5 bases at V and 0 bases at J, leaving 2 bases unmatched. The chain's CDR3 is CASSPGGLNTEAFF. CDR3 nucleotides: TGTGCCAGCAGTCCAGGGGGCCTGAACACTGAAGCTTTCTTT.

The J gene is TRBJ1-4, the V gene TRBV19; D may be TRBD1 (5 bases). V was cut by 7 bases and J by 6 bases, with 15 bases left in between. Germline V CDR1 and CDR2: LNHDA, SQIVND (reference sequence). This CDR3 region has 14 residues. The CDR3 region has the DNA TGTGCCAGTATGACGGCAGGGCTGGATGAAAAACTGTTTTTT. It translates to CASMTAGLDEKLFF.

This chain uses TRBV25-1 with TRBJ2-7; 8 nucleotides match TRBD1. Germline V gene sequence: CDR1 MGHDK, CDR2 SYGVNS. The CDR3 sequence is 15 residues long. V trimming: 6 bases; J trimming: 0 bases; junction bases outside the gene matches: 7. Here the CDR3 reads CASSDTGGYSYEQYF. The DNA of the CDR3 is TGTGCCAGCAGCGACACAGGGGGTTACTCCTACGAGCAGTACTTC.

V gene TRBV11-3 combines with J gene TRBJ2-3, with D uncertain. The CDR3 runs to 13 residues. Between the trimmed V and J ends, which lost 5 bases and 3 bases, there was a span of 9 bases. Germline V gives CDR1 SGHNT, CDR2 YENEEA. This CDR3 is CASSPHPTDTQYF. The CDR3 bases are TGTGCCAGCAGCCCTCACCCGACAGATACGCAGTATTTT.

The chain uses TRBV5-1 and TRBJ2-7; D possibly corresponds to TRBD1 (6 bases). V was clipped by 0 bases and J by 4 bases, with 17 bases between them. The germline gives CDR1 SGHRS, CDR2 YFSETQ. The CDR3 loop spans 16 amino acids. CDR3 nucleotides: TGCGCCAGCAGCTTGGCTACCGGGACAATGTCTTACGAGCAGTACTTC. Translating gives CASSLATGTMSYEQYF.

This clone was recorded only once. This chain connects TRBV5-6 to TRBJ2-4; D perhaps matches TRBD2 (5 bases). V dropped 4 bases and J dropped 0 bases, with 8 bases sitting between them. The CDR3 covers 14 residues. Germline values: CDR1 SGHDT, CDR2 YYEEEE. CDR3 nucleotides: TGTGCCAGCAGCCCCGGACTAGCCAAAAACATTCAGTACTTC. It specifies CASSPGLAKNIQYF.

This clone was detected only once. The V and J genes are TRBV27 and TRBJ1-1; 7 bases fit TRBD1. V was pared by 5 bases and J by 5 bases, with 11 bases of the junction left unmatched. CDR1 and CDR2 (germline): MNHEY, SMNVEV (reference sequence). The CDR3 contains 15 residues. The CDR3 region is CASSPRTGGYTEAFF. In DNA form, the CDR3 reads TGTGCCAGCAGTCCCCGGACAGGAGGTTATACTGAAGCTTTCTTT.

This clone was counted only a few times. V and J are TRBV5-1 and TRBJ1-4, with D unclear. V lost 4 bases and J lost 10, with 14 bases in between. The CDR3 has 13 amino acids. CDR1 SGHRS and CDR2 YFSETQ come from the germline V gene. CDR3 nucleotide sequence: TGCGCCAGCAGCCATGGGCAAGAAGGAAAACTGTTTTTT. Encoded protein: CASSHGQEGKLFF.